This T cell receptor (beta chain) was recovered during a study of shared clonotypes between healthy human individuals. CD4+ cells were split into CD45RA+ naive and CD45RA-negative memory subsets. CDR3 length: 14 amino acids. Germline V gene data show CDR1 as KGHSH and CDR2 as LQKENI. V gave up 5 bases and J gave up 2 bases, with 12 bases separating them. The repertoire was sequenced with immunoSEQ multiplex PCR; TCRdb's copy has only in-frame clones and lacks some. This table has 2 million to 2.5 million clones, over 85% appearing once. The chain recombines TRBV18 with TRBJ2-5, with D maybe TRBD2 (5 bases). Sequencing used naive CD4+ T cells from PBMCs. The subset: CD45RA+ positively selected. The receptor was isolated from a man between 18 and 35 years old in good health. Some clones in this sample may be carry-over from other donors' samples. The CDR3 nucleotides are TGTGCCAGCTCAATCGCTCCGGGACAAGAGACCCAGTACTTC. Protein product: CASSIAPGQETQYF.